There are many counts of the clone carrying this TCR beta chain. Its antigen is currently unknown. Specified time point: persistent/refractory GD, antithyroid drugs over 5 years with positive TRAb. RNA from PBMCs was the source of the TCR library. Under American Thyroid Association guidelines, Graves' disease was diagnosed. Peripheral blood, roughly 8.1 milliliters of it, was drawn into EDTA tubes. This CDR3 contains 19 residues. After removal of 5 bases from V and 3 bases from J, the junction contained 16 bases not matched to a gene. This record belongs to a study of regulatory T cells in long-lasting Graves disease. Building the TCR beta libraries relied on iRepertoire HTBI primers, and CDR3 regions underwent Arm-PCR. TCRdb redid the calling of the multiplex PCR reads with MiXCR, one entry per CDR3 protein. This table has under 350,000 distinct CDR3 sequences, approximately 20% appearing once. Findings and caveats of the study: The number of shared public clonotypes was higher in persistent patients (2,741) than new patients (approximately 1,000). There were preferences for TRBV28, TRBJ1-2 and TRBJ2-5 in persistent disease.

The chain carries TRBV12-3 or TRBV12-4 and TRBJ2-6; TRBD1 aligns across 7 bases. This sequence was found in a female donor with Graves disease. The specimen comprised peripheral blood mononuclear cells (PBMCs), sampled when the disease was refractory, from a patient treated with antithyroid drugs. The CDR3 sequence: CASSHHRGRGYDGANVLTF. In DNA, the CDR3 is TGTGCCAGCAGTCATCACAGGGGAAGGGGGTACGATGGGGCCAACGTCCTGACTTTC.